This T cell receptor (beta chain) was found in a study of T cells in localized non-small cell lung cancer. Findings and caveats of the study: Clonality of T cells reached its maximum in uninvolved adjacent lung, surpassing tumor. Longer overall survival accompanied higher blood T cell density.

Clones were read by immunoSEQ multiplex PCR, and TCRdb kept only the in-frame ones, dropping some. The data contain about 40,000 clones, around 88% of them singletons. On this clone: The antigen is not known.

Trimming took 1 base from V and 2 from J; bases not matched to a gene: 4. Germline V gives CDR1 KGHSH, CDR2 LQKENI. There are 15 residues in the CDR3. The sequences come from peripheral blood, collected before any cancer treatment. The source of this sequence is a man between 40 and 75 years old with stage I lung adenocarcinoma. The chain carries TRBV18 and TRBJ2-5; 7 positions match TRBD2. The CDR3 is CASSPQAGRQETQYF. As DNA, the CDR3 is TGTGCCAGCTCACCACAAGCGGGAAGGCAAGAGACCCAGTACTTC.